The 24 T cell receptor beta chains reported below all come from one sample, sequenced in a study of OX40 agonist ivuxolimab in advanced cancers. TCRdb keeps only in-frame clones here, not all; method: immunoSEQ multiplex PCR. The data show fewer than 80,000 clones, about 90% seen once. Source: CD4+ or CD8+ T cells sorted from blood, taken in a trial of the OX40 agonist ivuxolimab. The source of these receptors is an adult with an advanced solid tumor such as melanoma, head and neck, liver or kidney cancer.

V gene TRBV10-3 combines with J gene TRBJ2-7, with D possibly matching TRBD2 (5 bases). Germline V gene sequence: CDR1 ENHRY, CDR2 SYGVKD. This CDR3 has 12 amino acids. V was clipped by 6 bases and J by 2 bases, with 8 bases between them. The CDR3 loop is CAISQTTYEQYF. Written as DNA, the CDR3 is TGTGCCATCAGCCAGACTACCTACGAGCAGTACTTC.

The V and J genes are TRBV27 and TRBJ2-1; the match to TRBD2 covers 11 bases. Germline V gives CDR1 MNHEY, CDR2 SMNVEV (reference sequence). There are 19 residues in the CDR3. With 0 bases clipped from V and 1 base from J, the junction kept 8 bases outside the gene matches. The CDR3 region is CASSLSELAGVLSYNEQFF. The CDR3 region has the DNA TGTGCCAGCAGTTTATCGGAACTAGCGGGAGTATTGTCCTACAATGAGCAGTTCTTC.

The CDR3 protein is CASYNREHYEQYF. The CDR3 coding sequence is TGTGCCAGCTACAACAGGGAACACTACGAGCAGTACTTC. The chain is built from TRBV6-5 and TRBJ2-7, with a possible D match to TRBD1 (6 bases). This CDR3 contains 13 residues. Germline V gene lookup returns CDR1 MNHEY and CDR2 SVGAGI. V was shortened by 8 bases and J by 3 bases, with 14 bases between the two germline ends.

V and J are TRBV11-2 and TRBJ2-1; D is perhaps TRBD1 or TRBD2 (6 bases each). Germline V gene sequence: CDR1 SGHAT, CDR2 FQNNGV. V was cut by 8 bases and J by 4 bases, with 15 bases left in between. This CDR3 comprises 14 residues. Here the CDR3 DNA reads TGTGCCAGCGGCCGACTAGGGGGGTACAATGAGCAGTTCTTC. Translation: CASGRLGGYNEQFF.

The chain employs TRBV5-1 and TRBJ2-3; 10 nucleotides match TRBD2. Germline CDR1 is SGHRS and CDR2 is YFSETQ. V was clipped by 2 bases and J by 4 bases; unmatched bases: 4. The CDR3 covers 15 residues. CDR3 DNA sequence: TGCGCCAGCAGCTTTCTAGCGGGAGTGGCAGATACGCAGTATTTT. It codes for CASSFLAGVADTQYF.

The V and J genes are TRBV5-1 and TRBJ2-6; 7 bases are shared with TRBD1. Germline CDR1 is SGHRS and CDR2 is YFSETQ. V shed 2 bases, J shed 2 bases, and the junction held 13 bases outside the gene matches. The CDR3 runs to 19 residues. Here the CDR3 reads CASSLKDRLTSPGANVLTF. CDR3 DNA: TGCGCCAGCAGCTTAAAGGACAGGCTCACCTCCCCTGGGGCCAACGTCCTGACTTTC.

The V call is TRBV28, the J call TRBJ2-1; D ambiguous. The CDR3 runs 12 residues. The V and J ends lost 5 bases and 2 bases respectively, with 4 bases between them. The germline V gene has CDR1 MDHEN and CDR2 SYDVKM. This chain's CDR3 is CASSPPYNEQFF. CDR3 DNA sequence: TGTGCCAGCAGTCCCCCCTACAATGAGCAGTTCTTC.

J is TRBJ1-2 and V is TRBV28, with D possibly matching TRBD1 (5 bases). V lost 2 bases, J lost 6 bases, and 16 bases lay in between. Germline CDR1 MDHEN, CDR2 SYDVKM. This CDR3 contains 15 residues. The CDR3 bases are TGTGCCAGCAGTTTACCCCTTATAAGGGGCGATGGCTACACCTTC. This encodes CASSLPLIRGDGYTF.

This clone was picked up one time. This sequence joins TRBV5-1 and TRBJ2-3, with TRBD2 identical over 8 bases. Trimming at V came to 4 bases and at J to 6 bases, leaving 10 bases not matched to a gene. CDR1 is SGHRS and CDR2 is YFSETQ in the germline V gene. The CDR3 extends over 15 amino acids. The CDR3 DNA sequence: TGCGCCAGCAGCGGCAGCGGGAGAAGGCCCGATACGCAGTATTTT. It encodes CASSGSGRRPDTQYF.

CDR3 sequence: CAIQNRGPYGYTF. The CDR3 bases are TGTGCCATCCAGAACAGGGGACCGTATGGCTACACCTTC. This chain uses TRBV10-3 with TRBJ1-2; 7 bases map to TRBD1. Trimming cost V 8 bases and J 5 bases; bases outside gene matches: 8. CDR1 ENHRY and CDR2 SYGVKD come from the germline V gene. The length of the CDR3 is 13 residues.

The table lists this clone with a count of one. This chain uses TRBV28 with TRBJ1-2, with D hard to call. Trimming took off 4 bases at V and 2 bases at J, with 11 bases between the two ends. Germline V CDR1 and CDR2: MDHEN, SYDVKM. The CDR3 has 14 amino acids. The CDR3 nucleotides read TGTGCCAGCAGTTCAGCCCCGGGGAACTATGGCTACACCTTC. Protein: CASSSAPGNYGYTF.

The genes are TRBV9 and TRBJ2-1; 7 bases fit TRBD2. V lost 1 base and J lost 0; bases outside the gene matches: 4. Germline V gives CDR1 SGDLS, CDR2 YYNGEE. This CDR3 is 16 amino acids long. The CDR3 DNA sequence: TGTGCCAGCAGCGTACAAACTAGCGTCTCCTACAATGAGCAGTTCTTC. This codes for CASSVQTSVSYNEQFF.

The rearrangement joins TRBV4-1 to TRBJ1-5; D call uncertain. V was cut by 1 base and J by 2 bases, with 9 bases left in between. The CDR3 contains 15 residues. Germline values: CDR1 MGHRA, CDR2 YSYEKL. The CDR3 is CASSQAGSRNQPQHF. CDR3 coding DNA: TGCGCCAGCAGCCAAGCGGGCAGCCGCAATCAGCCCCAGCATTTT.

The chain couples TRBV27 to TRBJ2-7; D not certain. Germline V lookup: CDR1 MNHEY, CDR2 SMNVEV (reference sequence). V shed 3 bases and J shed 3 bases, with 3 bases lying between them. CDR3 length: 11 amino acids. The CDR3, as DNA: TGTGCCAGCAGTTTCATCTACGAGCAGTACTTC. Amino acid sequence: CASSFIYEQYF.

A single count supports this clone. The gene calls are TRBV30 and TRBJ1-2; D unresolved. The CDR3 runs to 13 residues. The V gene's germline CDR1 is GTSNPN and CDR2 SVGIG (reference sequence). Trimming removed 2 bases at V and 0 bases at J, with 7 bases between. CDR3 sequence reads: CAWSTASNYGYTF. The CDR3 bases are TGTGCCTGGAGTACAGCTTCTAACTATGGCTACACCTTC.

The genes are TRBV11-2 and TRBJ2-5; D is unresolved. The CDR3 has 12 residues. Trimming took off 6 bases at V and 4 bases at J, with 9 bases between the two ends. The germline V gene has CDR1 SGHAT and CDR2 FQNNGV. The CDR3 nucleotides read TGTGCCAGCAGTGTAGGGTCAGAGACCCAGTACTTC. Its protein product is CASSVGSETQYF.

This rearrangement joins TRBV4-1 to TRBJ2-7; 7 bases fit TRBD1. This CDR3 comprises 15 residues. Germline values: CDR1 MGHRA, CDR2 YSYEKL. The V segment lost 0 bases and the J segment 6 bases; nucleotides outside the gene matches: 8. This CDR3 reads CASSQEDRLPGEQYF. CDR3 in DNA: TGCGCCAGCAGCCAAGAGGACAGGCTCCCGGGCGAGCAGTACTTC.

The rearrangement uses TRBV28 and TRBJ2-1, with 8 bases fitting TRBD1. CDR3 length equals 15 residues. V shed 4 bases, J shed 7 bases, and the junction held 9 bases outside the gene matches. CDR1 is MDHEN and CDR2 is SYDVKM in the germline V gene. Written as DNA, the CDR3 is TGTGCCAGCAGTTCCCCAGGACAGGGTCGAAATGAGCAGTTCTTC. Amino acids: CASSSPGQGRNEQFF.

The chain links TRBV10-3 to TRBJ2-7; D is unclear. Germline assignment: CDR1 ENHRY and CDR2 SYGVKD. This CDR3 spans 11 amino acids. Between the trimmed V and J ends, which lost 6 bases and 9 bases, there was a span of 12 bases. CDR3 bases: TGTGCCATCAGCGACACCCTAGGGCAGTACTTC. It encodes CAISDTLGQYF.

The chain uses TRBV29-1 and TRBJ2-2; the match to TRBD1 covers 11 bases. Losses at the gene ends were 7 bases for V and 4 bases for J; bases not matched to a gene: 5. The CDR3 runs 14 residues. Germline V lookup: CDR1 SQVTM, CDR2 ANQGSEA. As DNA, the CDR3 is TGCAGCGGGAGGACAGGGGGCTTCACCGGGGAGCTGTTTTTT. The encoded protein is CSGRTGGFTGELFF.

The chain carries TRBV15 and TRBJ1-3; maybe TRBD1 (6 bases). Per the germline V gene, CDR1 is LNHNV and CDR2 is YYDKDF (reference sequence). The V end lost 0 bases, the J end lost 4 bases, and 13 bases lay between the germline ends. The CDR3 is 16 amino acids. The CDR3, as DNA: TGTGCCACCAGCAGAGATCGGGGGGCCCAAGGAAACACCATATATTTT. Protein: CATSRDRGAQGNTIYF.

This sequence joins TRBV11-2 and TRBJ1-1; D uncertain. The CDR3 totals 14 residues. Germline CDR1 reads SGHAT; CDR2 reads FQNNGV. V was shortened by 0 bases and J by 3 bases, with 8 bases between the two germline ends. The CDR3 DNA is TGTGCCAGCAGCTTAGATGGCCACGACACTGAAGCTTTCTTT. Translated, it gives CASSLDGHDTEAFF.

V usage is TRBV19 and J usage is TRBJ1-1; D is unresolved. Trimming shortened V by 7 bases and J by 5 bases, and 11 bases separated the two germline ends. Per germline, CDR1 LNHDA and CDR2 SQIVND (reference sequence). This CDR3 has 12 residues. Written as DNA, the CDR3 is TGTGCCAGTAAACGGGGTGGGACTGAAGCTTTCTTT. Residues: CASKRGGTEAFF.

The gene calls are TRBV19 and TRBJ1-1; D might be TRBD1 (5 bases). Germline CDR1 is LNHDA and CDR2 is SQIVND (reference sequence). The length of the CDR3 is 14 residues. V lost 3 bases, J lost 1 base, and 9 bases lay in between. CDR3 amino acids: CASSMWTTNTEAFF. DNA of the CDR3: TGTGCCAGTAGTATGTGGACAACGAACACTGAAGCTTTCTTT.